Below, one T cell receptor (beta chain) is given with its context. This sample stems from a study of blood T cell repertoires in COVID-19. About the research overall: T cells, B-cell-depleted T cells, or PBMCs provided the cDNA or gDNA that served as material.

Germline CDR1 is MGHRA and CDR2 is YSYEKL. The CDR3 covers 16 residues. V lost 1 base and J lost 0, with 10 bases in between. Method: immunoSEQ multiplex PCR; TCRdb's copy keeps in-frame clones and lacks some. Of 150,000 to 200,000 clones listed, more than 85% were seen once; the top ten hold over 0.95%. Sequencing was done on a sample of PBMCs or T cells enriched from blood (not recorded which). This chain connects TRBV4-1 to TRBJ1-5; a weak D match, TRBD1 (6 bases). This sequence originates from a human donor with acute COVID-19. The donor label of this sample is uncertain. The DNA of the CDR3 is TGCGCCAGCAGCCAAGTCCCAGGGGATAGCAATCAGCCCCAGCATTTT. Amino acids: CASSQVPGDSNQPQHF.